This T cell receptor beta chain originates from a study of cytomegalovirus exposure and HLA in healthy donors. PCR involved 60 Vbeta and 13 Jbeta primers. Profiling relied on immunoSEQ multiplex PCR, and the TCRdb table lists in-frame clones only, not all of them. The sample yields around 150,000 clones, roughly 79% seen once. Germline V gene sequence: CDR1 SGHVS, CDR2 FQNEAQ. This CDR3 is 16 amino acids long. Between the trimmed V and J ends, which lost 1 base and 2 bases, there was a span of 14 bases. General study points: Overall, 164 TCR beta chains were annotated as cytomegalovirus-associated. Prediction of most subjects' HLA-A and HLA-B alleles by TCR beta sequences was reportedly accurate. TCR beta V- and J-gene trimming, according to a later analysis, was linked to a missense DCLRE1C variant.

A word on this clone: Its specificity is not known.

The chain employs TRBV7-8 and TRBJ2-5, with D maybe TRBD1 (5 bases). The sample was PBMCs. This TCR was recovered from a male donor in good health and CMV-seronegative. The CDR3 loop is CASSLVLQGAQETQYF. CDR3 sequence (DNA): TGTGCCAGCAGCTTAGTTCTTCAGGGCGCTCAAGAGACCCAGTACTTC. Full variable domain (outside the CDR3, taken from reference TRBV7-8 and TRBJ2-5): GAGVSQSPRYKVAKRGQDVALRCDPISGHVSLFWYQQALGQGPEFLTYFQNEAQLDKSGLPSDRFFAERPEGSVSTLKIQRTQQEDSAVYLCASSLVLQGAQETQYFGPGTRLLVL.